This entry features one TCR beta chain sequence. The antigen is undetermined. The data derive from a study of T cell responses to AZD1222 COVID-19 vaccine. The repertoire was sequenced with immunoSEQ multiplex PCR; TCRdb's copy has only in-frame clones and lacks some. The sample yields around 92,000 clones, over 75% seen once. The germline V gene has CDR1 MNHEY and CDR2 SVGAGI. This CDR3 contains 13 residues. Trimming stripped 11 bases from V and 2 bases from J, with 12 bases between. Study conclusions and caveats: Spike-specific TCR breadth and depth grew following two AZD1222 doses.

Source: peripheral blood, taken on day 0 of AZD1222 vaccination. The receptor's source is an adult in good health. The chain combines TRBV6-5 with TRBJ2-2; D possibly uses TRBD1 or TRBD2 (6 bases each). The CDR3 DNA follows: TGTGCCGGAAGGGGGGCTAACACCGGGGAGCTGTTTTTT. Protein sequence: CAGRGANTGELFF.